This TCR beta chain stems from a study of T-cell memory formation after mild COVID-19. Findings of the study overall: Still unconfirmed is whether the second-wave clones peaking on day 37 recognized SARS-CoV-2. Several responding clones turned up in pre-infection memory, indicating that cross-reactive memory may have taken part.

This clonotype was seen a few times. What it binds is unknown. With 6 bases removed from V and 5 bases from J, the gap between germline ends came to 13 bases. CDR3 length equals 14 residues. CDR1 MGHDK and CDR2 SYGVNS come from the germline V gene. TCRdb called the 5' RACE reads again in MiXCR, with one record for every CDR3 protein. The sample lists hundreds of thousands of distinct CDR3 sequences, about a sixth occurring once. The chain uses TRBV25-1 and TRBJ2-2; D possibly corresponds to TRBD2 (5 bases). The sample consisted of PBMCs or a T cell subset sorted from them (not recorded which). The TCR comes from an adult woman who had mild COVID-19 (a few samples of this study predate the infection). Cell type and time point are not known. In nucleotides, the CDR3 is TGTGCCAGCAGAACGGGTCCGGGGACCGGGGAGCTGTTTTTT. Protein: CASRTGPGTGELFF.